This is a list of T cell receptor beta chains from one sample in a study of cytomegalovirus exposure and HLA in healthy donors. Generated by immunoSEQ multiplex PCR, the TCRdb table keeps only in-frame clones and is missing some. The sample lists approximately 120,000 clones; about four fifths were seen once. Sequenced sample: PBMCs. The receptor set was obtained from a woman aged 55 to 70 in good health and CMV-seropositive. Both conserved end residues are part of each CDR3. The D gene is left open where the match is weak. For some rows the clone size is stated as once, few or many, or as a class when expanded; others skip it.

CASSEYQGLATYEQYF TGTGCCAGCAGTGAATATCAGGGACTAGCCACCTACGAGCAGTACTTC TRBJ2-7 - TRBV25-1 TRBD2 16
CASSIDYLETQYF TGTGCCAGCAGCATCGACTATCTCGAGACCCAGTACTTC TRBJ2-5 - TRBV5-4 - 13
CAWNAGGAYLTLHF TGTGCCTGGAATGCCGGCGGAGCTTATCTGACCCTCCACTTT TRBJ1-6 - TRBV30 - 14
CASSFLQRVGSQPQHF TGTGCCAGCAGTTTTCTTCAAAGGGTCGGGAGTCAGCCCCAGCATTTT TRBJ1-5 - TRBV28 - 16
CASSPTGGTEAFF TGTGCCAGCAGCCCGACAGGGGGGACTGAAGCTTTCTTT TRBJ1-1 - TRBV7-9 TRBD1 13
CASSEVALSGANVLTF TGTGCCAGCAGTGAAGTGGCCCTCTCTGGGGCCAACGTCCTGACTTTC TRBJ2-6 - TRBV6-1 - 16
CASSPGSGGIRF TGTGCCAGTAGCCCAGGATCAGGGGGCATCCGCTTC TRBJ1-2 - TRBV19 TRBD1 12
CASSAGYGYTF TGTGCCAGCAGTGCAGGGTATGGCTACACCTTC TRBJ1-2 - TRBV2 - 11
CASSSPDSGGYTF TGCGCCAGCAGCTCACCGGACTCGGGTGGCTACACCTTC TRBJ1-2 few TRBV5-1 - 13
CASSLASGNYEQYF TGTGCCAGCAGCTTAGCTAGCGGTAATTACGAGCAGTACTTC TRBJ2-7 - TRBV7-2 - 14
CASRVGLNTEAFF TGCGCCAGCAGAGTGGGCCTGAACACTGAAGCTTTCTTT TRBJ1-1 few TRBV10-2 - 13
CASSLATGGEEKLFF TGTGCCAGCAGCTTAGCGACAGGGGGTGAAGAAAAACTGTTTTTT TRBJ1-4 once TRBV7-9 TRBD1 15
CASSLGGAGVTETQYF TGTGCCAGCAGCTTAGGGGGAGCGGGAGTGACAGAGACCCAGTACTTC TRBJ2-5 few TRBV5-4 TRBD2 16
CASSPPPGVYEQYF TGTGCCAGCTCACCACCACCGGGAGTCTACGAGCAGTACTTC TRBJ2-7 - TRBV18 - 14
CAWSAIAVYTDTQYF TGTGCCTGGAGTGCAATAGCGGTATACACAGATACGCAGTATTTT TRBJ2-3 - TRBV30 - 15
CASSPGQSYGYTF TGTGCCTCCTCCCCTGGACAGAGTTATGGCTACACCTTC TRBJ1-2 - TRBV30 - 13
CASSPLSDTQYF TGTGCCAGCAGCCCCTTGTCAGATACGCAGTATTTT TRBJ2-3 - TRBV7-9 - 12
CASSPSHRGSSGTEAFF TGTGCCAGCTCACCTTCTCACAGGGGTTCTTCAGGCACTGAAGCTTTCTTT TRBJ1-1 - TRBV18 TRBD1 17
CASSHRLGQETQYF TGTGCCAGCAGCCACCGACTGGGCCAAGAGACCCAGTACTTC TRBJ2-5 few TRBV7-9 - 14
CASSSTGVNSPLHF TGTGCCAGCTCCTCGACAGGCGTAAATTCACCCCTCCACTTT TRBJ1-6 - TRBV18 - 14
CASSLTSGGPYEQYF TGCGCCAGCAGCCTCACTAGCGGGGGACCTTACGAGCAGTACTTC TRBJ2-7 - TRBV4-1 TRBD2 15
CASGHRVQVNNYGYTF TGTGCCAGCGGCCACAGGGTCCAAGTTAATAACTATGGCTACACCTTC TRBJ1-2 - TRBV11-1 - 16
CASSLDTSGSRTDTQYF TGCGCCAGCAGCTTGGATACTAGCGGGAGCCGAACAGATACGCAGTATTTT TRBJ2-3 - TRBV5-1 TRBD2 17
CASTRGGTQYF TGTGCCAGCACCCGGGGGGGGACGCAGTATTTT TRBJ2-3 - TRBV11-1 TRBD2 11
CASSLGVSGNTIYF TGTGCCAGCAGCCTCGGGGTCTCTGGAAACACCATATATTTT TRBJ1-3 - TRBV13 - 14
CASSFGLGYNEQFF TGTGCCAGCAGCTTCGGACTCGGGTACAATGAGCAGTTCTTC TRBJ2-1 - TRBV5-6 - 14
CASSLIAGPSSGNTIYF TGTGCCAGCAGCTTAATAGCCGGTCCCTCCTCTGGAAACACCATATATTTT TRBJ1-3 - TRBV7-9 - 17
CASGRGGVSSETQYF TGTGCCAGCGGTCGCGGGGGGGTAAGCTCGGAGACCCAGTACTTC TRBJ2-5 - TRBV2 TRBD2 15
CASSPGQGKRLGQFF TGTGCCAGCAGCCCTGGACAGGGGAAACGCTTAGGGCAGTTCTTC TRBJ2-1 - TRBV5-4 TRBD1 15
CASSPGQGGTDTQYF TGTGCCAGCAGCCCCGGACAGGGAGGGACAGATACGCAGTATTTT TRBJ2-3 - TRBV11-1 - 15
CASSLSGGALYEQYF TGTGCCAGCAGCCTTAGCGGGGGTGCTCTTTACGAGCAGTACTTC TRBJ2-7 few TRBV7-2 TRBD2 15
CASSLRQTYRLNTEAFF TGTGCCAGCAGCTTACGACAGACATACCGGCTGAACACTGAAGCTTTCTTT TRBJ1-1 - TRBV7-8 - 17
CASSLGRESYEQYF TGCGCCAGCAGCTTGGGCCGTGAGAGTTACGAGCAGTACTTC TRBJ2-7 once TRBV5-1 - 14
CASSLGVGANTEAFF TGTGCCAGCAGCTTAGGGGTCGGAGCGAACACTGAAGCTTTCTTT TRBJ1-1 - TRBV7-9 - 15
CASSEGEATEAFF TGTGCCAGCAGTGAAGGGGAAGCCACTGAAGCTTTCTTT TRBJ1-1 once TRBV6-4 - 13
CASSLVPGLMNTEAFF TGTGCCAGCAGCTTGGTGCCAGGGCTAATGAACACTGAAGCTTTCTTT TRBJ1-1 - TRBV5-4 - 16
CASSSGIPLPGGYTF TGTGCCAGCAGCTCCGGGATCCCTCTACCGGGTGGCTACACCTTC TRBJ1-2 - TRBV5-6 - 15
CASSLGASGSQTQYF TGTGCCAGCAGCTTAGGGGCTAGCGGGAGCCAGACCCAGTACTTC TRBJ2-5 - TRBV7-3 TRBD2 15
CASSQGLGAGRTGVFEQFF TGCGCCAGCAGCCAAGGATTGGGAGCGGGGAGGACAGGGGTGTTTGAGCAGTTCTTC TRBJ2-1 few TRBV4-3 TRBD1 19
CASSLFDRGSWGEQYF TGTGCCAGCAGCCTATTCGACAGGGGCAGCTGGGGGGAGCAGTACTTC TRBJ2-7 - TRBV2 TRBD1 16
CASRDTAYEQYF TGTGCCAGCCGGGACACAGCCTACGAGCAGTACTTC TRBJ2-7 few TRBV6-1 - 12
CASSYAGMTNEKLFF TGTGCCAGCAGTTACGCAGGGATGACTAATGAAAAACTGTTTTTT TRBJ1-4 few TRBV6-5 - 15
CAISGSGRGGHETQYF TGTGCCATCAGTGGTTCAGGGCGAGGTGGCCACGAGACCCAGTACTTC TRBJ2-5 - TRBV10-3 - 16
CASSAGTGEKGTEAFF TGTGCCAGCAGTGCCGGGACAGGGGAGAAAGGCACTGAAGCTTTCTTT TRBJ1-1 - TRBV7-9 TRBD1 16